This TCR beta chain originates from a study of CD8 T cells in Susac syndrome. This CDR3 has 12 amino acids. Germline V gives CDR1 GTSNPN, CDR2 SVGIG (reference sequence). V was pared by 2 bases and J by 1 base, with 5 bases between. Study observations and caveats: CD8+ clones in Susac expanded most in TEMRA cells and active patients.

Note on this clonotype: Its antigen remains unidentified.

The RNA, about 0.45 to 1 ug, was put through reverse transcription using random hexamers. TCRdb re-derived calls from the immunoSEQ multiplex PCR reads in MiXCR, one entry per CDR3 protein. Of fewer than 90,000 distinct CDR3 sequences detected, over 85% appear once; the ten largest clones hold 0.35% to 0.55%. This TCR derives from a human donor with Susac syndrome. The rearrangement uses TRBV30 and TRBJ1-1; D is unresolved. The sequenced sample was CD8+ T cells from PBMCs. The CDR3 loop reads CAWSRANTEAFF. The CDR3 DNA follows: TGTGCCTGGAGTCGGGCGAACACTGAAGCTTTCTTT.